The 7 T cell receptor beta chains below were found in one sample sequenced in a study of control samples from healthy donors and cancer patients. Assay used: immunoSEQ multiplex PCR; TCRdb lists only in-frame clones, some missing. Altogether over 80,000 clones are present, roughly 91% being singletons, with the ten largest covering 15% to 19%. Sequenced input: blood. Receptor source: a young man in good health.

This chain connects TRBV11-2 to TRBJ1-1; no clear D gene. The CDR3 totals 16 residues. Trimming pared 6 bases from V and 5 bases from J, leaving 22 bases between. Germline V CDR1 and CDR2: SGHAT, FQNNGV. In DNA, the CDR3 is TGTGCCAGCAGACACATAACGAGGACGGCTGGGACTGAAGCTTTCTTT. This codes for CASRHITRTAGTEAFF.

V gene TRBV7-2 combines with J gene TRBJ1-1, with D perhaps TRBD1 (6 bases). Trimming removed 3 bases at V and 5 bases at J, with 10 bases between. The CDR3 covers 13 residues. Germline CDR1 is SGHTA and CDR2 is FQGNSA. CDR3 nucleotide sequence: TGTGCCAGCAGCTTCTCGAGGGGGACTGAAGCTTTCTTT. As protein: CASSFSRGTEAFF.

The chain joins TRBV30 to TRBJ1-1; D unresolved. V was clipped by 3 bases and J by 3 bases, with 11 bases between them. In germline, CDR1 is GTSNPN, CDR2 SVGIG (reference sequence). The CDR3 consists of 13 residues. The CDR3 loop reads CAWSLTRDTEAFF. In nucleotides, the CDR3 is TGTGCCTGGAGCCTGACGCGGGACACTGAAGCTTTCTTT.

This clone showed up just once. The chain uses TRBV2 and TRBJ2-3; D is undetermined. Germline CDR1 reads SNHLY; CDR2 reads FYNNEI. Trimming removed 3 bases from V and 6 bases from J, with 13 bases in between. This CDR3 is built from 14 residues. The CDR3 loop is CASSENQVGDTQYF. The CDR3 DNA reads as TGTGCCAGCAGTGAGAATCAGGTTGGGGATACGCAGTATTTT.

This chain uses TRBV28 with TRBJ2-7, with D unclear. V was clipped by 3 bases and J by 4 bases, with 4 bases between them. Germline assignment: CDR1 MDHEN and CDR2 SYDVKM. CDR3 size: 11 residues. CDR3 nucleotide sequence: TGTGCCAGCAGTTTCCGTTACGAGCAGTACTTC. Translating it yields CASSFRYEQYF.

This clone has a single count. In DNA, the CDR3 is TGTGCCAGCAGCGTAGGAGACAGGGGGCGCGACGAGCAGTACTTC. Translated: CASSVGDRGRDEQYF. The chain couples TRBV9 to TRBJ2-7; 10 bases fit TRBD1. CDR3 length: 15 residues. The V gene end was trimmed by 0 bases and the J gene end by 5 bases; junction bases not matched to a gene: 5. Germline V gene data show CDR1 as SGDLS and CDR2 as YYNGEE.

This chain joins TRBV6-6 and TRBJ1-5, with TRBD1 identical over 9 bases. Germline-derived CDR1 and CDR2 are MNHNY and SVGAGI (reference sequence). This CDR3 comprises 15 residues. After removal of 6 bases from V and 4 bases from J, the junction contained 7 bases not matched to a gene. The CDR3 DNA is TGTGCCAGCAGCCCCGGGACAGGGAATAATCAGCCCCAGCATTTT. Its translation is CASSPGTGNNQPQHF.